What follows are 26 T cell receptor beta chains derived from one specimen sequenced in a study of T cells in Graves' hyperthyroidism and ophthalmopathy. The TCR beta CDR3 regions underwent amplification using RNA transcripts as the source. The HTBI primer set was used in a first-round RT-PCR of the TCR CDR3. TCRdb ran MiXCR on the multiplex PCR reads and lists one entry per CDR3 protein. The sample holds some 570,000 distinct CDR3 sequences, 14% seen once. The sequencing sample was made of blood. The receptor set was obtained from a woman in her late teens or twenties with Graves' ophthalmopathy.

This clonotype appeared a few times. The chain carries TRBV7-9 and TRBJ1-2; D gene unclear. This CDR3 has 13 residues. Germline-derived CDR1 and CDR2 are SEHNR and FQNEAQ (reference sequence). V was shortened by 1 base and J by 11 bases, with 14 bases between the two germline ends. The CDR3 reads CASSLEYGEGYTF. The CDR3 DNA is TGTGCCAGCAGCTTAGAGTACGGAGAAGGGTACACCTTC.

The chain employs TRBV20-1 and TRBJ1-5; D remains unclear. With 1 base removed from V and 11 bases from J, the gap between germline ends came to 12 bases. Germline-derived CDR1 and CDR2 are DFQATT and SNEGSKA (reference sequence). CDR3 length: 12 amino acids. DNA of the CDR3: TGCAGTGCTAGAGTTAACGAGAGGACCCAGCATTTT. This sequence encodes CSARVNERTQHF.

The table lists this clonotype with many counts. At one of its ends the junction is not consistent with the germline gene, which may arise from a read error. The gene calls are TRBV5-1 and TRBJ2-7; D not resolved. This CDR3 contains 11 residues. From germline, CDR1 is SGHRS and CDR2 YFSETQ. This CDR3 reads CASSSAREQYF. In DNA, the CDR3 is TGTGCCAGCAGCTCGGCTCGGGAGCAGTACTTC.

This clonotype came up many times. The chain is built from TRBV12-3 or TRBV12-4 and TRBJ1-1; D is unclear. The CDR3 is 11 amino acids. The ends were cut back, 9 bases at V and 3 bases at J, with 8 bases in the middle. This chain's CDR3 is CASIGYTEAFF. The CDR3 DNA reads TGTGCCAGTATTGGGTACACTGAAGCTTTCTTT.

A few counts support this clonotype. The chain combines TRBV4-3 with TRBJ2-7, with TRBD1 identical over 8 bases. Germline assignment: CDR1 LGHNA and CDR2 YSLEER. V was pared by 0 bases and J by 3 bases, with 10 bases of the junction left unmatched. The CDR3 runs 17 residues. The CDR3 DNA reads as TGCGCCAGCAGCCAAGAACGAGAGACAGGGGTTTTCTACGAGCAGTACTTC. It encodes CASSQERETGVFYEQYF.

This clonotype appeared a few times. The V gene is TRBV19, the J gene TRBJ2-7; 8 bases agree with TRBD1. There are 15 residues in the CDR3. CDR1 is LNHDA and CDR2 is SQIVND in the germline V gene (reference sequence). V lost 3 bases and J lost 3; bases outside the gene matches: 7. The CDR3, as DNA: TGTGCCAGTAGTATCGCGACAGGGGAAAGCTACGAGCAGTACTTC. Translation gives CASSIATGESYEQYF.

The chain carries TRBV5-1 and TRBJ2-5, with D perhaps TRBD1 (5 bases). CDR1 and CDR2 (germline): SGHRS, YFSETQ. V shed 1 base and J shed 2 bases, with 9 bases lying between them. CDR3 size: 14 residues. CDR3 sequence: CASSLYRPQETQYF. The CDR3 nucleotides read TGCGCCAGCAGCTTGTACAGGCCTCAAGAGACCCAGTACTTC. Using reference TRBV5-1 and TRBJ2-5 for the parts outside the CDR3, the full variable domain is KAGVTQTPRYLIKTRGQQVTLSCSPISGHRSVSWYQQTPGQGLQFLFEYFSETQRNKGNFPGRFSGRQFSNSRSEMNVSTLELGDSALYLCASSLYRPQETQYFGPGTRLLVL.

CDR3 region: CASSFGPNSGNTIYF. In DNA form, the CDR3 reads TGTGCCAGCAGCTTCGGGCCGAACTCTGGAAACACCATATATTTT. The chain carries TRBV7-2 and TRBJ1-3, with no clear D. Germline assignment: CDR1 SGHTA and CDR2 FQGNSA. Trimming cost V 3 bases and J 0 bases, with 9 bases left between them. This CDR3 comprises 15 residues. Combining the CDR3 with reference TRBV7-2 and TRBJ1-3 gives the whole variable domain GAGVSQSPSNKVTEKGKDVELRCDPISGHTALYWYRQSLGQGLEFLIYFQGNSAPDKSGLPSDRFSAERTGGSVSTLTIQRTQQEDSAVYLCASSFGPNSGNTIYFGEGSWLTVV.

This clonotype was seen a few times. In nucleotides, the CDR3 is TGTGCCAGCCGACCTGGGGGGGGTTCCACAGATACGCAGTATTTT. This encodes CASRPGGGSTDTQYF. This chain connects TRBV11-3 to TRBJ2-3; the match to TRBD2 covers 7 bases. CDR3 length: 15 residues. The germline CDR1 and CDR2 sequences are SGHNT and YENEEA. The ends lost 8 bases at V and 2 bases at J; junction bases unmatched: 10.

In its sample, this clonotype was seen many times. In DNA, the CDR3 is TGCAGTGCTAATCCACAGGGGATATGGAACACTGAAGCTTTCTTT. It translates to CSANPQGIWNTEAFF. This chain joins TRBV20-1 and TRBJ1-1, with 7 bases that match TRBD1. CDR1 and CDR2 from the germline V gene are DFQATT and SNEGSKA (reference sequence). The CDR3 totals 15 residues. The V gene end was trimmed by 4 bases and the J gene end by 1 base; junction bases not matched to a gene: 9.

This clonotype has a count of ten or more. The V and J genes are TRBV11-2 and TRBJ2-7; 8 bases map to TRBD2. V was pared by 5 bases and J by 3 bases, with 9 bases of the junction left unmatched. Germline V gene lookup returns CDR1 SGHAT and CDR2 FQNNGV. This CDR3 comprises 15 residues. DNA of the CDR3: TGTGCCAGCAGCCCTCACAGCGGGAGTCACTACGAGCAGTACTTC. Translated, it gives CASSPHSGSHYEQYF.

This clonotype was found a few times. CDR3 protein: CASSQDETGNTIYF. CDR3 coding DNA: TGTGCCAGCAGCCAAGACGAGACAGGAAACACCATATATTTT. The gene calls are TRBV4-2 and TRBJ1-3, with unresolved D. CDR1 is LGHNA, CDR2 YNFKEQ, per germline. V lost 0 bases, J lost 4 bases, and 7 bases lay in between. The CDR3 is made up of 14 amino acids.

This sequence joins TRBV19 and TRBJ2-7; a weak D match, TRBD1 (6 bases). The V gene's germline CDR1 is LNHDA and CDR2 SQIVND (reference sequence). Between the trimmed V and J ends, which lost 3 bases and 0 bases, there was a span of 15 bases. The CDR3 runs 16 residues. The CDR3 sequence: CASSMMQGGSSYEQYF. CDR3 coding DNA: TGTGCCAGTAGTATGATGCAAGGGGGAAGCTCCTACGAGCAGTACTTC.

This chain links TRBV12-3 or TRBV12-4 with TRBJ2-7, with D perhaps matching TRBD2 (5 bases). The CDR3 has 16 residues. V was shortened by 5 bases and J by 2 bases, with 19 bases between the two germline ends. CDR3 DNA sequence: TGTGCCAGCAGTCCAATCAGCGGTTACAACCCCTACGAGCAGTACTTC. Encoded protein: CASSPISGYNPYEQYF.

This clonotype was counted ten times or more. The chain employs TRBV6-2 or TRBV6-3 and TRBJ1-1; no reliable D call. Trimming cost V 6 bases and J 1 base, with 6 bases left between them. CDR1 MNHEY and CDR2 SVGEGT come from the germline V gene. The CDR3 has 12 amino acids. The CDR3 nucleotides are TGTGCCAGCAGCGACCCGAACACTGAAGCTTTCTTT. It specifies CASSDPNTEAFF.

This clonotype appeared once. The rearrangement links TRBV7-9 to TRBJ2-3; TRBD2 matches at 11 bases. With V trimmed by 0 bases and J by 5 bases, 7 bases remained unmatched. The CDR3 sequence is 17 residues long. CDR1 and CDR2 (germline): SEHNR, FQNEAQ (reference sequence). The CDR3 loop is CASSLALAGGRGDTQYF. The DNA for the CDR3 is TGTGCCAGCAGCTTAGCTTTAGCGGGAGGGCGTGGAGATACGCAGTATTTT.

The chain is built from TRBV4-3 and TRBJ1-1; perhaps TRBD1 as D (5 bases). Germline-derived CDR1 and CDR2 are LGHNA and YSLEER. Trimming took 4 bases from V and 7 from J, leaving 22 bases between them. The CDR3 consists of 16 residues. The CDR3 loop is CASSPRLTELTSEAFF. CDR3 nucleotide sequence: TGCGCCAGCAGCCCCCGTTTGACAGAGCTAACAAGTGAAGCTTTCTTT.

On this clonotype: This sequence may be a read error, since a much larger clone differs from it by one base. The rearrangement joins TRBV28 to TRBJ2-2, with 7 bases aligning to TRBD1. The V segment lost 5 bases and the J segment 4 bases; nucleotides outside the gene matches: 7. The CDR3 extends over 15 amino acids. Germline CDR1 reads MDHEN; CDR2 reads SYDVKM. The CDR3 here is CASSAQRGLTGELFF. CDR3 nucleotide sequence: TGTGCCAGCAGTGCCCAGAGGGGGCTCACCGGGGAGCTGTTTTTT.

The sample holds a few counts of this clonotype. This chain links TRBV20-1 with TRBJ2-5; the D is unclear. V was cut by 4 bases and J by 1 base, with 16 bases left in between. This CDR3 comprises 15 residues. From germline, CDR1 is DFQATT and CDR2 SNEGSKA (reference sequence). CDR3 protein: CSATRNKPPQETQYF. The CDR3 DNA reads as TGCAGTGCTACGAGGAATAAACCTCCCCAAGAGACCCAGTACTTC.

This clonotype was counted many times. The V call is TRBV20-1, the J call TRBJ2-2; D is possibly TRBD1 (5 bases). The CDR3 is 13 amino acids. Germline values: CDR1 DFQATT, CDR2 SNEGSKA (reference sequence). V was trimmed by 3 bases and J by 5 bases, leaving 10 bases between them. In DNA, the CDR3 is TGCAGTGCTAGGGGGCCAGATACCGGGGAGCTGTTTTTT. This codes for CSARGPDTGELFF.

This clonotype was detected ten times or more. The chain uses TRBV27 and TRBJ2-2; 12 positions agree with TRBD2. Germline-derived CDR1 and CDR2 are MNHEY and SMNVEV (reference sequence). The CDR3 consists of 17 residues. The J segment lost 5 bases and the V segment lost 3 bases, leaving 7 bases of the junction unmatched. CDR3 bases: TGTGCCAGCAGTTTCGGGCCGGGGACTAGCGGGACCGGGGAGCTGTTTTTT. This sequence encodes CASSFGPGTSGTGELFF.

In its sample, this clonotype was seen many times. V is TRBV2 and J is TRBJ2-7, with 11 bases fitting TRBD2. With V trimmed by 4 bases and J by 2 bases, 4 bases remained unmatched. The CDR3 contains 15 residues. Germline V lookup: CDR1 SNHLY, CDR2 FYNNEI. The CDR3 here is CASSATSGDPYEQYF. CDR3 DNA sequence: TGTGCCAGCAGTGCGACTAGCGGGGACCCCTACGAGCAGTACTTC.

In this sample, this clonotype turned up a few times. The junction departs from the called germline gene at one end, perhaps through a read error. The chain couples TRBV18 to TRBJ1-2; no firm D call. This CDR3 spans 9 amino acids. CDR1 KGHSH and CDR2 LQKENI come from the germline V gene. CDR3 sequence reads: CASSPPISF. The CDR3 coding sequence is TGTGCCAGCTCACCCCCTATCTCCTTC.

The sample holds many counts of this clonotype. The V gene is TRBV29-1, the J gene TRBJ2-7, with TRBD1 matching 7 bases. Per germline, CDR1 SQVTM and CDR2 ANQGSEA. V gave up 6 bases and J gave up 9 bases; unmatched junction bases: 11. The CDR3 has 12 residues. For the CDR3, the DNA is TGCAGCGTGGCCGGGGACAGCCTGTTGCAGTACTTC. Translating it yields CSVAGDSLLQYF.

A word on this clonotype: Mismatch with germline at one junction end may stem from a read error. This chain uses TRBV19 with TRBJ2-2; tentative D call: TRBD2 (6 bases). The CDR3 is made up of 16 amino acids. Germline V gives CDR1 LNHDA, CDR2 SQIVND (reference sequence). DNA for the CDR3: TGTGCCAGTAGTATGGCCCCGGGACGAAACACCGGGGGGCTGTTTTTT. It codes for CASSMAPGRNTGGLFF.

This clonotype was observed many times. The chain carries TRBV12-3 or TRBV12-4 and TRBJ1-5; tentatively, D is TRBD1 (6 bases). The germline V and J ends were trimmed by 6 bases and 7 bases, with 19 bases remaining between them. The CDR3 totals 15 residues. In DNA, the CDR3 is TGTGCCAGCAGCCCCTCCGGGCAGGGGAAACAGCCCCAGCATTTT. This gives the protein CASSPSGQGKQPQHF.